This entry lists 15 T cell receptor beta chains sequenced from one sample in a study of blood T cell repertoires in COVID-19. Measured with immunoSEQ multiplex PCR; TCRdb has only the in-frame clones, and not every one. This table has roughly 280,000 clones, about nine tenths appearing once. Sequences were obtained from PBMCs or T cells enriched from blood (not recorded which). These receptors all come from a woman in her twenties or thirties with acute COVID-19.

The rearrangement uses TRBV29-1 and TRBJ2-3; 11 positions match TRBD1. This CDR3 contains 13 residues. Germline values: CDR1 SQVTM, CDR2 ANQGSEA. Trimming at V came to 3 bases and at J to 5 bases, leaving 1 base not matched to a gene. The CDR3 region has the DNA TGCAGCGTTGAGGGACAGGGGGGAGATACGCAGTATTTT. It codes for CSVEGQGGDTQYF.

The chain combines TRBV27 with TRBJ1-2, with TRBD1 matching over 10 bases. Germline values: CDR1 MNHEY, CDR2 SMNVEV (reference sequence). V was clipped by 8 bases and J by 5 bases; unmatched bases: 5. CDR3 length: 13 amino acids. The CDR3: CASSDRGQYGYTF. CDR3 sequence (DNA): TGTGCCAGCTCCGACAGGGGGCAGTATGGCTACACCTTC.

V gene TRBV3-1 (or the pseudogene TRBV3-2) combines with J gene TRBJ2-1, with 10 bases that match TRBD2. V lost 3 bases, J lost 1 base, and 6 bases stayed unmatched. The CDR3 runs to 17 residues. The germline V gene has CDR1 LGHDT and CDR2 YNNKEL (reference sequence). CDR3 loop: CASSQASGSLSYNEQFF. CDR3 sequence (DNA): TGTGCCAGCAGCCAGGCTAGCGGGAGTTTGTCCTACAATGAGCAGTTCTTC.

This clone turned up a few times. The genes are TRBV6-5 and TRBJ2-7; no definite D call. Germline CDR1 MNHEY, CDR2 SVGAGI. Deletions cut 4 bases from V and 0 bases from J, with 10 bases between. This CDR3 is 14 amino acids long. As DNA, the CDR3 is TGTGCCAGCAGTTCTGCGGAGAGCTCCTACGAGCAGTACTTC. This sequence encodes CASSSAESSYEQYF.

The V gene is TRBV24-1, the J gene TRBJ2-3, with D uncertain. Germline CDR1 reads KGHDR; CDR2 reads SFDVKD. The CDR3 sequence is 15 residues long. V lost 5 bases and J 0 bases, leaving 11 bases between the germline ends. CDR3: CATSGSSTSTDTQYF. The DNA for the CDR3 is TGTGCCACCAGTGGTAGCTCTACTAGCACAGATACGCAGTATTTT.

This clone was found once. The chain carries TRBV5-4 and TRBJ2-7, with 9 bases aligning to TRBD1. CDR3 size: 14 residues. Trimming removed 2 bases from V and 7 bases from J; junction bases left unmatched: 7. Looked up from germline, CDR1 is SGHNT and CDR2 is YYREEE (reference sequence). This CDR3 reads CASSFTGTGREQYF. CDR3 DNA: TGTGCCAGCAGCTTTACCGGGACAGGGAGGGAGCAGTACTTC.

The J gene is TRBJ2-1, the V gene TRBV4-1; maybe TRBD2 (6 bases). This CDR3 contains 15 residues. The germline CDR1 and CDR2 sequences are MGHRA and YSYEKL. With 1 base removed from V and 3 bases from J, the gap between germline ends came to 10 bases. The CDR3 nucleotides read TGCGCCAGCAGCCAAGGGGACTCGGACTACAATGAGCAGTTCTTC. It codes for CASSQGDSDYNEQFF.

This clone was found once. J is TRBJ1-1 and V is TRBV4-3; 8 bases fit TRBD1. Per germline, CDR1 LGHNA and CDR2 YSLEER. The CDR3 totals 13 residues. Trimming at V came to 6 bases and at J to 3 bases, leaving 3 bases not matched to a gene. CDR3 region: CASRETGDTEAFF. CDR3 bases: TGCGCCAGCAGGGAGACAGGGGACACTGAAGCTTTCTTT.

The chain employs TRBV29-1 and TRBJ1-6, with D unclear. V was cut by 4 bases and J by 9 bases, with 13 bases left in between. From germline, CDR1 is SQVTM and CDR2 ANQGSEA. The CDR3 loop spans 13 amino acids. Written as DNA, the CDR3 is TGCAGCGTTGCCAGCGACTATGGTTCACCCCTCCACTTT. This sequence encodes CSVASDYGSPLHF.

Here the CDR3 DNA reads TGCGCCAGCAGCCTACAGGGGAGGTCGACTAATGAAAAACTGTTTTTT. Translation: CASSLQGRSTNEKLFF. This chain links TRBV5-1 with TRBJ1-4, with 7 bases matching TRBD1. Germline V gene data show CDR1 as SGHRS and CDR2 as YFSETQ. The V and J ends lost 4 bases and 2 bases, in that order; junction bases with no gene match: 8. The CDR3 runs to 16 residues.

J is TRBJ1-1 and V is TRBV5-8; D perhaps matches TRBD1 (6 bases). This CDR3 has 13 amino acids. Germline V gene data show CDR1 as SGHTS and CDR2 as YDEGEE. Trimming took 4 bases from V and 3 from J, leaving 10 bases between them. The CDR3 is CASSLYRDTEAFF. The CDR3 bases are TGTGCCAGCAGCCTTTACAGGGACACTGAAGCTTTCTTT.

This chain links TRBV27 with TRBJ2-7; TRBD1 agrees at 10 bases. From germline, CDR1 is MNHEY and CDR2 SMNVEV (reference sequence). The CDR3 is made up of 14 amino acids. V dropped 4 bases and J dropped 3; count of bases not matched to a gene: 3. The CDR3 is CASSWGTGDYEQYF. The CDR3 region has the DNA TGTGCCAGCAGTTGGGGGACAGGGGACTACGAGCAGTACTTC.

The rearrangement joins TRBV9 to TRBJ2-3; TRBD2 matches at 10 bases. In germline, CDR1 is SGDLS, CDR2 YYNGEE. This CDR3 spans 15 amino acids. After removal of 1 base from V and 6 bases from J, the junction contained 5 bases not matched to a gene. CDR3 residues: CASSVLAGAGDTQYF. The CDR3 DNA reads TGTGCCAGCAGCGTACTAGCGGGAGCAGGGGATACGCAGTATTTT.

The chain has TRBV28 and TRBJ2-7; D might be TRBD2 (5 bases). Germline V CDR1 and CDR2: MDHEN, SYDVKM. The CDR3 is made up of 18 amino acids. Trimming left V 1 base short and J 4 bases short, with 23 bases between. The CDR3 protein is CASSLSQRRAGLAYEQYF. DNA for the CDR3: TGTGCCAGCAGTTTATCGCAGCGCCGGGCCGGGCTAGCATACGAGCAGTACTTC.

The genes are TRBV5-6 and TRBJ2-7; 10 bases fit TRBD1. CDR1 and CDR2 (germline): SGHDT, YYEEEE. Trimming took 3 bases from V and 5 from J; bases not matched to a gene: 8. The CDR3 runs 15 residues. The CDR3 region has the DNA TGTGCCAGCAGCTCCCGGGACAGGGGAACCCACGAGCAGTACTTC. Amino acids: CASSSRDRGTHEQYF.